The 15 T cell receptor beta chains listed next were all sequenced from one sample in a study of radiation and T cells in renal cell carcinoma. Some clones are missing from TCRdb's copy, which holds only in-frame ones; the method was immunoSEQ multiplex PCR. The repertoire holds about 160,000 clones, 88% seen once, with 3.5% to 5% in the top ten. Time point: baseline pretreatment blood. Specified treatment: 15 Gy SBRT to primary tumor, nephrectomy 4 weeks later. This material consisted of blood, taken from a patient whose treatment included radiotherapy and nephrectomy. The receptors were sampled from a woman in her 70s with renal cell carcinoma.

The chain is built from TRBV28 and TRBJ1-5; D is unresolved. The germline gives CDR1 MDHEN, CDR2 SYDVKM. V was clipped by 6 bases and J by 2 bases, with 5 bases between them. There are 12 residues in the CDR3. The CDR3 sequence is CASRPGNQPQHF. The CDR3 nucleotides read TGTGCCAGCAGGCCCGGCAATCAGCCCCAGCATTTT.

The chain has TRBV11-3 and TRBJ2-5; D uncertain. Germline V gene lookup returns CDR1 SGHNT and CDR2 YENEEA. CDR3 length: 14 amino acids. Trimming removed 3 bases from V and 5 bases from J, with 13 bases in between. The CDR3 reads CASSFSEKTETQYF. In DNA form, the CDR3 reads TGTGCCAGCAGCTTCTCAGAAAAGACGGAGACCCAGTACTTC.

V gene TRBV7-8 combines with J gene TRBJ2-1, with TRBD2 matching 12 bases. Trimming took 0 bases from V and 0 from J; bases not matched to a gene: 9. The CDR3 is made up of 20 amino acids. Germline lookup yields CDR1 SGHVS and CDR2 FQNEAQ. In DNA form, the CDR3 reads TGTGCCAGCAGCTTAGCGCGGCTAGCGGGGGGGCCTGGCTCCTACAATGAGCAGTTCTTC. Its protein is CASSLARLAGGPGSYNEQFF. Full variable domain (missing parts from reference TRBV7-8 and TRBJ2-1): GAGVSQSPRYKVAKRGQDVALRCDPISGHVSLFWYQQALGQGPEFLTYFQNEAQLDKSGLPSDRFFAERPEGSVSTLKIQRTQQEDSAVYLCASSLARLAGGPGSYNEQFFGPGTRLTVL.

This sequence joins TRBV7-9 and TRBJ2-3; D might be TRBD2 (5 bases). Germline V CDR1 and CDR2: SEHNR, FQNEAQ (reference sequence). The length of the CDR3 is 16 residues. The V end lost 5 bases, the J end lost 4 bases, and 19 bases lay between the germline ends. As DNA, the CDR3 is TGTGCCAGCAGCGCCGGCGTGCTCTCCGGGGCAGATACGCAGTATTTT. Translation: CASSAGVLSGADTQYF.

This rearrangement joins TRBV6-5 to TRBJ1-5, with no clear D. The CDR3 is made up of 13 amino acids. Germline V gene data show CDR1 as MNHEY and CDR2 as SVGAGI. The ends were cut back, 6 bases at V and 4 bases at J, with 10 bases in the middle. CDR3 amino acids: CASSFKRNQPQHF. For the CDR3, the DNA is TGTGCCAGCAGCTTCAAAAGGAATCAGCCCCAGCATTTT.

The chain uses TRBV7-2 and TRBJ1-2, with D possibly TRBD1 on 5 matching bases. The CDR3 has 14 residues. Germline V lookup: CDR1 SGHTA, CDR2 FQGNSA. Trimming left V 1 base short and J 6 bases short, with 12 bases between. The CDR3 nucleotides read TGTGCCAGCAGCTTAGAGGGACCGACGCATGGCTACACCTTC. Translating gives CASSLEGPTHGYTF.

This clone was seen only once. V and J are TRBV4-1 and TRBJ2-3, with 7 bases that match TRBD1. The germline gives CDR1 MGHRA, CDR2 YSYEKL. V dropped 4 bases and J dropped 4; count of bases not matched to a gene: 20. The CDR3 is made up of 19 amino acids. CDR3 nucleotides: TGCGCCAGCAGCCCCCTGGGAGTTAGAGACAGGGTACTCGCAGATACGCAGTATTTT. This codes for CASSPLGVRDRVLADTQYF.

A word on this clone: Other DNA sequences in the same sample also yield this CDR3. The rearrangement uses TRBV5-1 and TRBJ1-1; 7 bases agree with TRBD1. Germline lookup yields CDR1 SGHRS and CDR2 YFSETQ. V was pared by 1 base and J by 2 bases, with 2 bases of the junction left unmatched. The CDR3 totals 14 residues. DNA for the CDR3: TGCGCCAGCAGCTTGACAGGGGCTAACACTGAAGCTTTCTTT. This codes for CASSLTGANTEAFF.

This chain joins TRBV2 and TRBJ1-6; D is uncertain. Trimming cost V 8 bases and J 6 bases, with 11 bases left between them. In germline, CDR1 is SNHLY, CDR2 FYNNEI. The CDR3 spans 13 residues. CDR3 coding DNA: TGTGCCAGCGGACCGGGGTTTAATTCACCCCTCCACTTT. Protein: CASGPGFNSPLHF.

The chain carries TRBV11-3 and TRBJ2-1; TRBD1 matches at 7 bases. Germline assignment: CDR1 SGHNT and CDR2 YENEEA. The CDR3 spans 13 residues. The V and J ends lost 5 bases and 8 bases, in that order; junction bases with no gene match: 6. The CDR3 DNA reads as TGTGCCAGCAGCCACGGGACAGCGGATGAGCAGTTCTTC. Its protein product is CASSHGTADEQFF.

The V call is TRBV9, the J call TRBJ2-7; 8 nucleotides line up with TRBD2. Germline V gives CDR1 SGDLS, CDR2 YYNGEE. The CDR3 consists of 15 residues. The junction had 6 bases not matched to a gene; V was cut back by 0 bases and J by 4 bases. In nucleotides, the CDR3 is TGTGCCAGCAGCGTAGGCGGCGGGGGGATGTACGAGCAGTACTTC. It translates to CASSVGGGGMYEQYF.

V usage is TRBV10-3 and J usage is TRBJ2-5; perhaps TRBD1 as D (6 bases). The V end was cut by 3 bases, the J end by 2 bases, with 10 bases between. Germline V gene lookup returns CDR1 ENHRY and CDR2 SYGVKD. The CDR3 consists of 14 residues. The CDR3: CAISDTGMQETQYF. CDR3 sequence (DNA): TGTGCCATCAGTGACACAGGGATGCAAGAGACCCAGTACTTC.

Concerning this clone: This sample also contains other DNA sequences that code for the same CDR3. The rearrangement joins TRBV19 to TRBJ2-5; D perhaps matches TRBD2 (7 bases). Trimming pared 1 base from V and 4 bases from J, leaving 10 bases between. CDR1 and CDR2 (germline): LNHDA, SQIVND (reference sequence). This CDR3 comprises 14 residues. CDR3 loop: CASSIGGGGETQYF. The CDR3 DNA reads TGTGCCAGTAGTATAGGGGGAGGGGGAGAGACCCAGTACTTC.

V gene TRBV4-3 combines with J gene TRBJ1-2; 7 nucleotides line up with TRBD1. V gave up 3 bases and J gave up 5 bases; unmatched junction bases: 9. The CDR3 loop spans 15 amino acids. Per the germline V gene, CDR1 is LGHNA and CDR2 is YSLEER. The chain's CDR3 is CASSQGGGGEYGYTF. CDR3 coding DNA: TGCGCCAGCAGCCAGGGGGGAGGGGGCGAGTATGGCTACACCTTC.

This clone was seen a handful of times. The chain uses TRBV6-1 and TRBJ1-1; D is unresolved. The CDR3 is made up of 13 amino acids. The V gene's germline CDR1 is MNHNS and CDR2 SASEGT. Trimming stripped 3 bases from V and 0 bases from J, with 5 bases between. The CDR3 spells CASSDRMNTEAFF. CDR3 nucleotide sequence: TGTGCCAGCAGTGATAGGATGAACACTGAAGCTTTCTTT.